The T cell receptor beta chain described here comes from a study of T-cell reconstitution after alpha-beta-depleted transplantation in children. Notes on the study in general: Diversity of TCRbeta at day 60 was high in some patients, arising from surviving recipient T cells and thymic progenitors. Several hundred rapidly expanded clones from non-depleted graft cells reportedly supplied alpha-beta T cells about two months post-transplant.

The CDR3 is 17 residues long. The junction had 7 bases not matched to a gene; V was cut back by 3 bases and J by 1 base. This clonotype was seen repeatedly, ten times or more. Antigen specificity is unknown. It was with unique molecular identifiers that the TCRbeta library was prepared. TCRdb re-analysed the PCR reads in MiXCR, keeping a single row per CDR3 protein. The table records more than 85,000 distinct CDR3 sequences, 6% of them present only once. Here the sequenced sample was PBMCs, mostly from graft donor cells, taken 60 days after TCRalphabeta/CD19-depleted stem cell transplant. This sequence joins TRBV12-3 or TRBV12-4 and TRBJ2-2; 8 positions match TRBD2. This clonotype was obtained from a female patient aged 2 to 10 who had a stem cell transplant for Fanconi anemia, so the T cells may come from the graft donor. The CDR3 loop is CASSLRSGRGNTGELFF. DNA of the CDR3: TGTGCCAGCAGTTTGAGGAGCGGGAGAGGGAACACCGGGGAGCTGTTTTTT.